Sequencing of this TCR beta chain was carried out in a study of cytomegalovirus exposure and HLA in healthy donors. Study-wide points: Several of the most significant clusters appeared linked to common viral pathogens, based on a later analysis.

This clone occurred once. Its antigen is not identified. A multiplex PCR was run with 60 Vbeta primers and 13 Jbeta primers. The data were produced by immunoSEQ multiplex PCR, yet TCRdb's version contains in-frame clones alone and is incomplete. The sample records roughly 180,000 clones, more than 65% being singletons. The CDR3 consists of 15 residues. Trimming took 0 bases from V and 5 from J, leaving 13 bases between them. Germline-derived CDR1 and CDR2 are MNHEY and SVGAGI. This TCR came from a woman under 40 in good health and CMV-seropositive. Input material: PBMCs. V usage is TRBV6-5 and J usage is TRBJ1-2, with D possibly TRBD1 on 5 matching bases. CDR3: CASSYSKHQGYGYTF. The DNA for the CDR3 is TGTGCCAGCAGTTACTCGAAACACCAGGGATATGGCTACACCTTC.